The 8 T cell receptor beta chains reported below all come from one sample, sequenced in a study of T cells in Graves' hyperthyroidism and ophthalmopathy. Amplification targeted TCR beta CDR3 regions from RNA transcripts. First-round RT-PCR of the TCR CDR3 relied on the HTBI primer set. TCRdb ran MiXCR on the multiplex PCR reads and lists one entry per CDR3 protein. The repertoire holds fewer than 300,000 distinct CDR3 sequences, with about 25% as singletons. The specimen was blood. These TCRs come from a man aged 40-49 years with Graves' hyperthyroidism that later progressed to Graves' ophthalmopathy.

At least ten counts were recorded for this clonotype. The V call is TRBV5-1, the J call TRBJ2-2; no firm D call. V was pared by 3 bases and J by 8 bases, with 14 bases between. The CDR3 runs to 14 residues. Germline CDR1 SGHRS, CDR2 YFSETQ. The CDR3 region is CASSSDLPRGELFF. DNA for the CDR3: TGCGCCAGCAGCTCGGACCTGCCCCGGGGGGAGCTGTTTTTT.

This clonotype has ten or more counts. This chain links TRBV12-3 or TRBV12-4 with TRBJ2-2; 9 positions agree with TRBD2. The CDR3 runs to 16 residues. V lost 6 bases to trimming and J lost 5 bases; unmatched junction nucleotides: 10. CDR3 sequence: CASSLVRSGRTGELFF. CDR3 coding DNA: TGTGCCAGCAGCCTGGTGAGGAGCGGGAGGACCGGGGAGCTGTTTTTT.

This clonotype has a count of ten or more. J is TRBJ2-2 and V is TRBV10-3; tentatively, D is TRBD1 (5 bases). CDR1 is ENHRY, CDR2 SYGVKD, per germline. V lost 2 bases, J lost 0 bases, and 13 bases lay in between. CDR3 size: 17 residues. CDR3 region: CAISEATGLSNTGELFF. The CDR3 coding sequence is TGTGCCATCAGTGAGGCCACAGGCTTATCGAACACCGGGGAGCTGTTTTTT.

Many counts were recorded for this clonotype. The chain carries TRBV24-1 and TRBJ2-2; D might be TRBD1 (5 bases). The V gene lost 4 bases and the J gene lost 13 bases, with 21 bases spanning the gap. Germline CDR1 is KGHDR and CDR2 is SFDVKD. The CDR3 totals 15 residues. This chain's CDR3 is CATSDSYGHPERLFF. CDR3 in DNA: TGTGCCACCAGTGACTCATACGGACATCCCGAAAGGCTGTTTTTT.

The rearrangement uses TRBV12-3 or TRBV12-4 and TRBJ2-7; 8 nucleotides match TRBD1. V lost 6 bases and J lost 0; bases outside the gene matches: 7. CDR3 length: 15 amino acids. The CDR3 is CASSPDRGSSYEQYF. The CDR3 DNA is TGTGCCAGCAGCCCCGACAGGGGCAGCTCCTACGAGCAGTACTTC.

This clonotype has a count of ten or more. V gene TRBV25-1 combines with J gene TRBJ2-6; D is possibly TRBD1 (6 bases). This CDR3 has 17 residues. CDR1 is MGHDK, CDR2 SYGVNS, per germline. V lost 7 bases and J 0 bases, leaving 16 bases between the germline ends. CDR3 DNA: TGTGCCAGCACCCTAGGACAGACACGCTCTGGGGCCAACGTCCTGACTTTC. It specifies CASTLGQTRSGANVLTF.

CDR3 nucleotides: TGTGCCAGCAGCCTCACTACAGGGGGCGCAACACCCCTCCACTTT. Protein sequence: CASSLTTGGATPLHF. The chain uses TRBV7-2 and TRBJ1-6; 9 nucleotides align to TRBD1. The CDR3 length is 15 residues. With V trimmed by 5 bases and J by 11 bases, 10 bases remained unmatched. Per the germline V gene, CDR1 is SGHTA and CDR2 is FQGNSA.

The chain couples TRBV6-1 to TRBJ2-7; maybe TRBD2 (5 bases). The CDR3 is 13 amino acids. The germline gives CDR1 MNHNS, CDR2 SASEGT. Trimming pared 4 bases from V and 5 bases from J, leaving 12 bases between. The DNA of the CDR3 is TGTGCCAGCAGTGGGGCGGGCGTAGACGAGCAGTACTTC. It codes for CASSGAGVDEQYF.